What follows are 10 T cell receptor beta chains derived from one specimen sequenced in a study of naive and memory T cell subsets. General observations from the study: Naive repertoires, especially CD8, held a few larger clonotypes, possibly memory cells re-expressing CD45RA.

The beta constant-region primer was an equimolar mix of two oligonucleotides covering TRBC1 and TRBC2. The ligated cDNA underwent four PCR rounds using SP2 and nested alpha and beta constant-region primers. TCRdb reprocessed the UMI-ligation and nested PCR reads via MiXCR and lists one record per CDR3 protein. In the table there are 99,000 or so distinct CDR3 sequences, roughly 15% of which are singletons. These TCRs are of unknown antigen specificity. The specimen sequenced was naive CD8+ T cells from blood. The source of these receptors is a human donor in good health.

V and J are TRBV11-1 and TRBJ1-6; D gene ambiguous. Germline V CDR1 and CDR2: SGHAT, FQDESV (reference sequence). The CDR3 length is 14 residues. The V gene lost 3 bases and the J gene lost 9 bases, with 12 bases spanning the gap. CDR3 amino acids: CASSFDGLGSPLHF. CDR3 coding DNA: TGTGCCAGCAGCTTTGACGGGTTGGGTTCACCCCTCCACTTT.

CDR3 sequence reads: CSARSQGYVPYNEQFF. CDR3 coding DNA: TGCAGTGCTAGAAGCCAGGGGTATGTTCCCTACAATGAGCAGTTCTTC. The V call is TRBV20-1, the J call TRBJ2-1, with D possibly TRBD1 on 6 matching bases. The CDR3 totals 16 residues. V was clipped by 2 bases and J by 2 bases, with 16 bases between them. Germline V gene sequence: CDR1 DFQATT, CDR2 SNEGSKA (reference sequence).

This clonotype was found many times. This sequence joins TRBV6-5 and TRBJ2-1; D unresolved. The ends were cut back, 5 bases at V and 8 bases at J, with 16 bases in the middle. CDR1 and CDR2 (germline): MNHEY, SVGAGI. CDR3 length: 14 amino acids. CDR3 in DNA: TGTGCCAGCAGTGAAACGGCCGCAAAGGATGAGCAGTTCTTC. Amino acid sequence: CASSETAAKDEQFF.

This clonotype was seen only a few times. The chain is built from TRBV6-2 or TRBV6-3 and TRBJ2-2, with 8 nucleotides matching TRBD2. The J segment lost 2 bases and the V segment lost 2 bases, leaving 10 bases of the junction unmatched. This CDR3 region has 18 residues. Germline V gene sequence: CDR1 MNHEY, CDR2 SVGEGT. For the CDR3, the DNA is TGTGCCAGCAGTTACCAGCCTACTAGCGGCGTTAACACCGGGGAGCTGTTTTTT. It encodes CASSYQPTSGVNTGELFF.

This clonotype was detected only a few times. The V gene is TRBV9, the J gene TRBJ2-1; the match to TRBD2 covers 7 bases. CDR3 length: 13 residues. The germline gives CDR1 SGDLS, CDR2 YYNGEE. The V segment lost 3 bases and the J segment 9 bases; nucleotides outside the gene matches: 6. The CDR3 is CASSAPREGEQFF. DNA for the CDR3: TGTGCCAGCAGCGCCCCCAGGGAGGGTGAGCAGTTCTTC.

This clonotype showed up just a few times. The genes are TRBV4-3 and TRBJ1-3; no clear D gene. The CDR3 is 16 residues long. Trimming left V 0 bases short and J 1 base short, with 10 bases between. The germline V gene has CDR1 LGHNA and CDR2 YSLEER. The DNA of the CDR3 is TGCGCCAGCAGCCAAGATCACGCAGCTTCTGGAAACACCATATATTTT. It yields the protein CASSQDHAASGNTIYF.

A single count supports this clonotype. One base away lies a much larger clone, so this may be a sequencing read error. This sequence joins TRBV10-3 and TRBJ1-1; D ambiguous. CDR3 length: 13 amino acids. The V end lost 7 bases, the J end lost 0 bases, and 9 bases lay between the germline ends. Germline loops: CDR1 ENHRY, CDR2 SYGVKD. CDR3 DNA sequence: TGTGCCATCAACGACTTCATGAACACTGAAGCTTTCTTT. Encoded protein: CAINDFMNTEAFF.

The chain is built from TRBV4-2 and TRBJ2-3, with D maybe TRBD2 (6 bases). CDR3 length equals 17 residues. V was cut by 0 bases and J by 0 bases, with 13 bases left in between. In germline, CDR1 is LGHNA, CDR2 YNFKEQ. CDR3 nucleotide sequence: TGTGCCAGCAGCCAAGAGAGAAGGAGCGGGAGCACAGATACGCAGTATTTT. Protein product: CASSQERRSGSTDTQYF.

This clonotype was picked up a small number of times. This chain joins TRBV4-3 and TRBJ2-7; tentative D call: TRBD2 (7 bases). V dropped 0 bases and J dropped 6 bases, with 21 bases sitting between them. The germline V gene encodes CDR1 LGHNA and CDR2 YSLEER. CDR3 size: 17 residues. CDR3 nucleotides: TGCGCCAGCAGCCAAGATCTAGGGGGGGTGATTTCTGCCGAGCAGTACTTC. Translation gives CASSQDLGGVISAEQYF.

This clonotype was seen more than once but under ten times. The chain combines TRBV7-2 with TRBJ2-5; 16 nucleotides match TRBD2. Looked up from germline, CDR1 is SGHTA and CDR2 is FQGNSA. Unmatched junction bases numbered 5, after V lost 5 bases and J lost 5 bases. CDR3 length equals 16 residues. The CDR3 DNA reads TGTGCCAGCAGCGCGGGACTAGCGGGGGGGGAGGAGACCCAGTACTTC. Protein product: CASSAGLAGGEETQYF.